This is a list of T cell receptor beta chains from one sample in a study of cytotoxic CD8 clonotypes in ibrutinib-treated CLL. Sequencing used immunoSEQ multiplex PCR; TCRdb keeps in-frame clones, though not all of them. The table shows almost 85,000 clones, with just over 85% occurring only once. The material was PBMCs, obtained before ibrutinib treatment. These receptors all stem from a human donor with chronic lymphocytic leukemia. Each CDR3 is given with its conserved first and last residue. The order of the fields is V gene, clone size, D gene, CDR3 length, J gene, CDR3 DNA, CDR3 protein. A D gene is named only where the DNA matches it firmly. Where a row states a size, it is once, few, many or the class of an expanded clone; other rows omit it.

v_call: TRBV7-3; clone_size: .; d_call: .; cdr3_length: 14; j_call: TRBJ2-5; cdr3_nt: TGTGCCAGCAGCCCCTCCCCCGGGAAGGAGACCCAGTACTTC; cdr3_aa: CASSPSPGKETQYF
v_call: TRBV18; clone_size: .; d_call: .; cdr3_length: 13; j_call: TRBJ1-2; cdr3_nt: TGTGCCAGCTCACCGACCTCCAGTGATGGCTACACCTTC; cdr3_aa: CASSPTSSDGYTF
v_call: TRBV14; clone_size: .; d_call: .; cdr3_length: 13; j_call: TRBJ1-1; cdr3_nt: TGTGCCAGCAGCCAAGTCAGGAACACTGAAGCTTTCTTT; cdr3_aa: CASSQVRNTEAFF
v_call: TRBV6-5; clone_size: .; d_call: .; cdr3_length: 15; j_call: TRBJ2-1; cdr3_nt: TGTGCCAGCAGCTACTCAGGGCCCGGGTTCGATGAGCAGTTCTTC; cdr3_aa: CASSYSGPGFDEQFF
v_call: TRBV14; clone_size: .; d_call: .; cdr3_length: 13; j_call: TRBJ1-1; cdr3_nt: TGTGCCAGCAGCCTAAACTTGAACACTGAAGCTTTCTTT; cdr3_aa: CASSLNLNTEAFF
v_call: TRBV7-9; clone_size: .; d_call: TRBD2; cdr3_length: 15; j_call: TRBJ2-3; cdr3_nt: TGTGCCAGCAGCTCCGGACTAGCTGCGTCGGATACGCAGTATTTT; cdr3_aa: CASSSGLAASDTQYF
v_call: TRBV14; clone_size: .; d_call: .; cdr3_length: 13; j_call: TRBJ1-3; cdr3_nt: TGTGCCAGCTTACGCGGAGGTGGAAACACCATATATTTT; cdr3_aa: CASLRGGGNTIYF
v_call: TRBV25-1; clone_size: few; d_call: TRBD1; cdr3_length: 14; j_call: TRBJ2-2; cdr3_nt: TGTGCCAGCGCTCTGGGACAGGGGACCGGGGAGCTGTTTTTT; cdr3_aa: CASALGQGTGELFF
v_call: TRBV6-5; clone_size: .; d_call: .; cdr3_length: 12; j_call: TRBJ2-3; cdr3_nt: TGTGCCGTGGCAGGTGCAACAGATACGCAGTATTTT; cdr3_aa: CAVAGATDTQYF
v_call: TRBV10-1; clone_size: .; d_call: .; cdr3_length: 14; j_call: TRBJ1-5; cdr3_nt: TGCGCCAGCAGTGAGTCTGGACGTGCTCAGCCCCAGCATTTT; cdr3_aa: CASSESGRAQPQHF
v_call: TRBV5-1; clone_size: once; d_call: TRBD1; cdr3_length: 15; j_call: TRBJ2-1; cdr3_nt: TGCGCCAGCAGATCGGGACAGGGGCAGTACAATGAGCAGTTCTTC; cdr3_aa: CASRSGQGQYNEQFF
v_call: TRBV6-4; clone_size: once; d_call: TRBD1; cdr3_length: 15; j_call: TRBJ2-7; cdr3_nt: TGTGCCAGCAGTGTGAGCGGGACAGGGGCCTACGAGCAGTACTTC; cdr3_aa: CASSVSGTGAYEQYF
v_call: TRBV10-1; clone_size: few; d_call: TRBD1; cdr3_length: 15; j_call: TRBJ2-5; cdr3_nt: TGCGCCAGCAGTGAAAGGGGACAGGCTAGGGAGGCCCAGTACTTC; cdr3_aa: CASSERGQAREAQYF
v_call: TRBV12-5; clone_size: .; d_call: TRBD1; cdr3_length: 16; j_call: TRBJ1-5; cdr3_nt: TGTGCTAGTGCCCCGACAGGGGGCGCTTACGGTCAGCCCCAGCATTTT; cdr3_aa: CASAPTGGAYGQPQHF
v_call: TRBV5-4; clone_size: .; d_call: TRBD1; cdr3_length: 17; j_call: TRBJ1-1; cdr3_nt: TGTGCCAGCAGTCCAACAGGGGGCAATACAATGAACACTGAAGCTTTCTTT; cdr3_aa: CASSPTGGNTMNTEAFF
v_call: TRBV6-1; clone_size: .; d_call: .; cdr3_length: 13; j_call: TRBJ1-1; cdr3_nt: TGTGCCAGCAGGCCGACAGTGAACACTGAAGCTTTCTTT; cdr3_aa: CASRPTVNTEAFF
v_call: TRBV7-9; clone_size: .; d_call: .; cdr3_length: 15; j_call: TRBJ1-2; cdr3_nt: TGTGCCAGCAGCTTAGTTAGAGGGGCCAACTATGGCTACACCTTC; cdr3_aa: CASSLVRGANYGYTF
v_call: TRBV5-1; clone_size: .; d_call: .; cdr3_length: 12; j_call: TRBJ2-5; cdr3_nt: TGCGCCAGCAGCTTGGACAGAGAGACCCAGTACTTC; cdr3_aa: CASSLDRETQYF
v_call: TRBV11-3; clone_size: .; d_call: TRBD2; cdr3_length: 17; j_call: TRBJ2-3; cdr3_nt: TGTGCCAGCAGCTCCCTTCGACTAGCGGGGGGCACAGATACGCAGTATTTT; cdr3_aa: CASSSLRLAGGTDTQYF
v_call: TRBV5-1; clone_size: few; d_call: .; cdr3_length: 12; j_call: TRBJ2-7; cdr3_nt: TGCGCCAGCAGCTCCCACAGGTACGAGCAGTACTTC; cdr3_aa: CASSSHRYEQYF
v_call: TRBV5-1; clone_size: .; d_call: .; cdr3_length: 13; j_call: TRBJ1-2; cdr3_nt: TGCGCCAGCGACTTCGACGGTAACTATGGCTACACCTTC; cdr3_aa: CASDFDGNYGYTF
v_call: TRBV5-4; clone_size: .; d_call: TRBD2; cdr3_length: 16; j_call: TRBJ2-7; cdr3_nt: TGTGCCAGCAGAGGCGGACTAGCGGGAGGCAGTAACGAGCAGTACTTC; cdr3_aa: CASRGGLAGGSNEQYF
v_call: TRBV15; clone_size: .; d_call: TRBD2; cdr3_length: 21; j_call: TRBJ2-7; cdr3_nt: TGTGCCACCAGCGGCACTCTATCCCGAACGGGACTAGCGGGAGCTACCTACGAGCAGTACTTC; cdr3_aa: CATSGTLSRTGLAGATYEQYF
v_call: TRBV7-2; clone_size: .; d_call: TRBD1; cdr3_length: 16; j_call: TRBJ1-5; cdr3_nt: TGTGCCAGCAGCTCAATCGGGACAGGTAGCAATCAGCCCCAGCATTTT; cdr3_aa: CASSSIGTGSNQPQHF
v_call: TRBV10-3; clone_size: .; d_call: TRBD2; cdr3_length: 15; j_call: TRBJ2-3; cdr3_nt: TGTGCCATCAGTGGGCGTCTAGCGGGAGTGGATACGCAGTATTTT; cdr3_aa: CAISGRLAGVDTQYF
v_call: TRBV19; clone_size: .; d_call: .; cdr3_length: 15; j_call: TRBJ1-1; cdr3_nt: TGTGCCAGTAGGCCAAGGGGCATGGGCGTTACTGAAGCTTTCTTT; cdr3_aa: CASRPRGMGVTEAFF
v_call: TRBV6-1; clone_size: .; d_call: .; cdr3_length: 15; j_call: TRBJ1-3; cdr3_nt: TGTGCCAGCAGTGAAGGCATACACTCTGGAAACACCATATATTTT; cdr3_aa: CASSEGIHSGNTIYF